These 32 T cell receptor beta chains originate from one sample sequenced in a study of cytotoxic CD8 clonotypes in ibrutinib-treated CLL (dated by TCRdb to about 2021). Libraries came from the immunoSEQ multiplex PCR assay. As stored in TCRdb, this immuneACCESS dataset retains in-frame rearrangements with V and J assigned. A fraction of the clones does not appear; measured against another copy, unresolved V genes explain less than half of the discrepancy, and the remainder lacks a known reason. The sample profile shows about 9,400 clones; 61% of them were found once. 15% to 20% of the sample is in the top ten clones. This specimen consisted of PBMCs, obtained before ibrutinib treatment. The receptors shown here come from a human donor with chronic lymphocytic leukemia.

This clone was detected only a few times. CDR3 sequence (DNA): TGTGCCAGCAGTCAGGGACAGGGGATGGTCACCGGGGAGCTGTTTTTT. It yields the protein CASSQGQGMVTGELFF. The chain carries TRBV27 and TRBJ2-2; 10 bases line up with TRBD1. The V segment lost 5 bases and the J segment 4 bases; nucleotides outside the gene matches: 7. Germline V gives CDR1 MNHEY, CDR2 SMNVEV (reference sequence). The CDR3 sequence is 16 residues long.

The genes are TRBV20-1 and TRBJ2-3, with TRBD1 as a possible D gene (6 bases). V was clipped by 8 bases and J by 4 bases, with 10 bases between them. This CDR3 comprises 11 residues. CDR1 is DFQATT, CDR2 SNEGSKA, per germline (reference sequence). The CDR3 spells CSYSGADTQYF. The CDR3 DNA sequence: TGCAGTTATTCAGGGGCAGATACGCAGTATTTT.

The V call is TRBV18, the J call TRBJ2-7; a possible D gene is TRBD1 (6 bases). Per the germline V gene, CDR1 is KGHSH and CDR2 is LQKENI. The CDR3 is made up of 14 amino acids. Trimming took 2 bases from V and 6 from J, leaving 14 bases between them. The CDR3 sequence: CASSPVSQGREQYF. CDR3 coding DNA: TGTGCCAGCTCACCAGTGTCACAGGGTCGCGAGCAGTACTTC.

V usage is TRBV5-1 and J usage is TRBJ2-7, with D maybe TRBD2 (5 bases). Germline loops: CDR1 SGHRS, CDR2 YFSETQ. The ends were cut back, 1 base at V and 3 bases at J, with 14 bases in the middle. The CDR3 contains 15 residues. This CDR3 reads CASSLTRPGGYEQYF. In DNA form, the CDR3 reads TGCGCCAGCAGCTTGACTCGACCTGGAGGCTACGAGCAGTACTTC.

The chain links TRBV28 to TRBJ2-7; TRBD2 matches 11 bases. Per the germline V gene, CDR1 is MDHEN and CDR2 is SYDVKM. The CDR3 is made up of 18 amino acids. V lost 1 base to trimming and J lost 3 bases; unmatched junction nucleotides: 11. For the CDR3, the DNA is TGTGCCAGCAGTTTATTTCTAGCGGGAGGCCCCGGAGACTACGAGCAGTACTTC. As protein: CASSLFLAGGPGDYEQYF.

The rearrangement joins TRBV11-1 to TRBJ2-7; D unclear. The V end was cut by 0 bases, the J end by 2 bases, with 8 bases between. Per germline, CDR1 SGHAT and CDR2 FQDESV (reference sequence). The CDR3 spans 14 residues. CDR3 loop: CASSLASPPYEQYF. The CDR3 region has the DNA TGTGCCAGCAGCTTAGCGAGCCCCCCCTACGAGCAGTACTTC.

This clone came up a few times. V is TRBV5-1 and J is TRBJ2-7, with 13 bases lining up with TRBD2. CDR3 length: 16 residues. Germline V gene sequence: CDR1 SGHRS, CDR2 YFSETQ. Trimming took 3 bases from V and 0 from J; bases not matched to a gene: 3. Written as DNA, the CDR3 is TGCGCCAGCAGCTCCACTAGCGGGAGGGCCTCCTACGAGCAGTACTTC. Its protein is CASSSTSGRASYEQYF.

This chain connects TRBV4-1 to TRBJ2-1; TRBD2 aligns across 8 bases. The CDR3 runs 17 residues. Germline V gene sequence: CDR1 MGHRA, CDR2 YSYEKL. Trimming removed 5 bases from V and 8 bases from J; junction bases left unmatched: 17. Written as DNA, the CDR3 is TGCGCCAGCAGCGCCGATCCAGCGGGAGCATCCATTTATGAGCAGTTCTTC. Translating it yields CASSADPAGASIYEQFF.

The chain uses TRBV7-2 and TRBJ1-1; TRBD1 is a possible D gene (5 bases). Germline CDR1 reads SGHTA; CDR2 reads FQGNSA. CDR3 size: 13 residues. Trimming took 5 bases from V and 5 from J, leaving 12 bases between them. The CDR3 loop reads CASSREGVTEAFF. In DNA form, the CDR3 reads TGTGCCAGCAGCCGTGAAGGGGTTACTGAAGCTTTCTTT.

V is TRBV7-8 and J is TRBJ1-5, with 7 bases that match TRBD1. Germline values: CDR1 SGHVS, CDR2 FQNEAQ. The CDR3 runs to 14 residues. V lost 4 bases and J lost 7; bases outside the gene matches: 7. The CDR3 bases are TGTGCCAGCAGCTCCACCAGGGGGTACCAGCCCCAGCATTTT. This codes for CASSSTRGYQPQHF.

The rearrangement joins TRBV15 to TRBJ2-5; D is ambiguous. The germline gives CDR1 LNHNV, CDR2 YYDKDF (reference sequence). Trimming removed 1 base from V and 1 base from J, with 4 bases in between. The CDR3 covers 13 residues. The CDR3 DNA sequence: TGTGCCACCAGCAGAGTTGCCCAAGAGACCCAGTACTTC. This encodes CATSRVAQETQYF.

The rearrangement joins TRBV10-3 to TRBJ2-7, with D hard to call. Trimming shortened V by 3 bases and J by 0 bases, and 12 bases separated the two germline ends. The CDR3 spans 15 residues. CDR1 is ENHRY, CDR2 SYGVKD, per germline. The CDR3: CAISEGRRSSYEQYF. The CDR3 coding sequence is TGTGCCATCAGTGAAGGCCGCAGGAGCTCCTACGAGCAGTACTTC.

The CDR3, as DNA: TGTGCCAGCAGTTCTCCAAGCGGGAGGGTGGGGGAGCAGTACTTC. Amino acid sequence: CASSSPSGRVGEQYF. The chain couples TRBV28 to TRBJ2-7; 10 bases line up with TRBD2. The CDR3 contains 15 residues. CDR1 is MDHEN and CDR2 is SYDVKM in the germline V gene. The V and J ends lost 4 bases and 7 bases, in that order; junction bases with no gene match: 10.

The chain recombines TRBV12-5 with TRBJ2-7; D perhaps matches TRBD2 (6 bases). Trimming pared 4 bases from V and 3 bases from J, leaving 19 bases between. Germline V gives CDR1 LGHNT, CDR2 FRNRAP. The CDR3 totals 16 residues. The CDR3: CASGWEIGGWIYEQYF. DNA of the CDR3: TGTGCTAGTGGTTGGGAGATCGGGGGTTGGATCTACGAGCAGTACTTC.

The rearrangement links TRBV2 to TRBJ1-2, with D perhaps TRBD1 (5 bases). CDR3 size: 15 residues. Germline V gives CDR1 SNHLY, CDR2 FYNNEI. The ends were cut back, 1 base at V and 7 bases at J, with 16 bases in the middle. CDR3 sequence: CASSEGPQGRVGYTF. The CDR3 DNA is TGTGCCAGCAGTGAAGGTCCCCAGGGAAGAGTTGGCTACACCTTC.

The chain carries TRBV19 and TRBJ1-2; maybe TRBD1 (6 bases). The CDR3 has 13 amino acids. Germline-derived CDR1 and CDR2 are LNHDA and SQIVND (reference sequence). V gave up 10 bases and J gave up 8 bases, with 20 bases separating them. The DNA for the CDR3 is TGTGCCACGCGCTCCTCAGGGGTCGACGGCTACACCTTC. As protein: CATRSSGVDGYTF. Full variable domain (outside the CDR3, taken from reference TRBV19 and TRBJ1-2): DGGITQSPKYLFRKEGQNVTLSCEQNLNHDAMYWYRQDPGQGLRLIYYSQIVNDFQKGDIAEGYSVSREKKESFPLTVTSAQKNPTAFYLCATRSSGVDGYTFGSGTRLTVV.

By proportion, this clone is medium-sized. The chain recombines TRBV5-1 with TRBJ2-1, with TRBD2 matching 8 bases. The CDR3 covers 16 residues. The germline V gene encodes CDR1 SGHRS and CDR2 YFSETQ. With V trimmed by 0 bases and J by 1 base, 3 bases remained unmatched. The CDR3 loop reads CASSLEAGGSYNEQFF. CDR3 coding DNA: TGCGCCAGCAGCTTGGAGGCGGGGGGTTCCTACAATGAGCAGTTCTTC.

This clone turned up a few times. The gene calls are TRBV7-2 and TRBJ1-6; no clear D. The V gene's germline CDR1 is SGHTA and CDR2 FQGNSA. The CDR3 sequence is 17 residues long. Trimming took 2 bases from V and 5 from J, leaving 16 bases between them. CDR3 residues: CASSLSLSGEDNSPLHF. The CDR3 nucleotides are TGTGCCAGCAGCTTAAGTTTGTCTGGGGAGGATAATTCACCCCTCCACTTT.

This sequence joins TRBV10-3 and TRBJ2-1, with D tentatively TRBD1 (6 bases). With 8 bases removed from V and 7 bases from J, the gap between germline ends came to 15 bases. CDR3 length equals 13 residues. Germline CDR1 and CDR2: ENHRY and SYGVKD. The CDR3 spells CAIAFNRVNEQFF. DNA of the CDR3: TGTGCCATCGCATTTAACAGGGTAAATGAGCAGTTCTTC.

The V gene is TRBV6-5, the J gene TRBJ2-1; 7 bases fit TRBD2. CDR3 length: 15 residues. Trimming at V came to 8 bases and at J to 1 base, leaving 8 bases not matched to a gene. CDR1 is MNHEY and CDR2 is SVGAGI in the germline V gene. CDR3 bases: TGTGCCAGCTCCAAAGGAGCGGGGTCCTACAATGAGCAGTTCTTC. Protein: CASSKGAGSYNEQFF.

The J gene is TRBJ2-3, the V gene TRBV7-3; maybe TRBD1 (7 bases). The CDR3 contains 14 residues. Deletions cut 5 bases from V and 3 bases from J, with 12 bases between. Germline V gene sequence: CDR1 SGHTA, CDR2 FQGTGA. CDR3 sequence: CASSRGTVTDTQYF. In nucleotides, the CDR3 is TGTGCCAGCAGCCGCGGGACAGTTACAGATACGCAGTATTTT.

The gene calls are TRBV5-1 and TRBJ2-3, with D maybe TRBD2 (7 bases). This CDR3 is 15 amino acids long. Germline CDR1 and CDR2: SGHRS and YFSETQ. V was shortened by 4 bases and J by 3 bases, with 15 bases between the two germline ends. The CDR3 region is CASSPWGGRTDTQYF. As DNA, the CDR3 is TGCGCCAGCAGCCCCTGGGGGGGCCGGACAGATACGCAGTATTTT.

The chain is built from TRBV19 and TRBJ1-2; D call uncertain. CDR3 size: 12 residues. V lost 2 bases and J 7 bases, leaving 8 bases between the germline ends. Germline V gives CDR1 LNHDA, CDR2 SQIVND (reference sequence). CDR3 nucleotides: TGTGCCAGTAGTATATTGGCTTCTGGCTACACCTTC. Amino acids: CASSILASGYTF.

The table lists this clone with a few counts. The chain is built from TRBV7-2 and TRBJ2-7; 9 bases fit TRBD1. The V and J ends lost 1 base and 2 bases, in that order; junction bases with no gene match: 6. Germline V lookup: CDR1 SGHTA, CDR2 FQGNSA. CDR3 length equals 16 residues. The CDR3 protein is CASSLVARTGAYEQYF. The DNA for the CDR3 is TGTGCCAGCAGCTTAGTTGCCCGGACAGGGGCCTACGAGCAGTACTTC.

The J gene is TRBJ1-2, the V gene TRBV6-1; D not resolved. CDR1 is MNHNS, CDR2 SASEGT, per germline. This CDR3 is built from 14 residues. The V gene lost 3 bases and the J gene lost 2 bases, with 10 bases spanning the gap. CDR3 DNA sequence: TGTGCCAGCAGTGATACGACCGAGAACTATGGCTACACCTTC. Translating it yields CASSDTTENYGYTF.

This clone was counted between two and nine times. The V call is TRBV2, the J call TRBJ1-3; the D is unclear. The CDR3 has 15 residues. V lost 2 bases to trimming and J lost 0 bases, with 8 bases between them. The V gene's germline CDR1 is SNHLY and CDR2 FYNNEI. CDR3 DNA sequence: TGTGCCAGCAGTGAACTATTGCTCTCTGGAAACACCATATATTTT. Translating gives CASSELLLSGNTIYF.

The genes are TRBV18 and TRBJ1-6, with D possibly being TRBD1 (5 bases). Trimming removed 1 base from V and 9 bases from J, with 13 bases in between. There are 15 residues in the CDR3. Germline V gives CDR1 KGHSH, CDR2 LQKENI. The DNA for the CDR3 is TGTGCCAGCTCACCACGGGATGGGGCCGGTTCACCCCTCCACTTT. It yields the protein CASSPRDGAGSPLHF.

This clone was detected a few times. The gene calls are TRBV7-8 and TRBJ2-7; maybe TRBD2 (5 bases). Germline V gene data show CDR1 as SGHVS and CDR2 as FQNEAQ. The V end lost 5 bases, the J end lost 0 bases, and 17 bases lay between the germline ends. This CDR3 is built from 16 residues. CDR3 sequence: CASSQRVGHSSYEQYF. The CDR3 DNA sequence: TGTGCCAGCAGCCAGAGGGTCGGGCACAGCTCCTACGAGCAGTACTTC.

V and J are TRBV18 and TRBJ2-3; TRBD2 aligns across 8 bases. Germline lookup yields CDR1 KGHSH and CDR2 LQKENI. J gave up 3 bases and V 3 bases, and 5 bases lay outside the gene matches. CDR3 length equals 15 residues. The CDR3 nucleotides read TGTGCCAGCTCACCCGGTAGCGGGGTGACAGATACGCAGTATTTT. It translates to CASSPGSGVTDTQYF.

The J gene is TRBJ2-5, the V gene TRBV5-1, with D perhaps TRBD1 or TRBD2 (5 bases each). Germline assignment: CDR1 SGHRS and CDR2 YFSETQ. The CDR3 consists of 14 residues. The V gene lost 2 bases and the J gene lost 5 bases, with 13 bases spanning the gap. CDR3 sequence: CASSLGQGAETQYF. DNA for the CDR3: TGCGCCAGCAGCTTAGGCCAGGGAGCGGAGACCCAGTACTTC.

The J gene is TRBJ2-7, the V gene TRBV4-2; 7 bases map to TRBD2. Per germline, CDR1 LGHNA and CDR2 YNFKEQ. The CDR3 has 17 residues. The V gene end was trimmed by 0 bases and the J gene end by 2 bases; junction bases not matched to a gene: 10. The CDR3: CASSQEGPAGFTYEQYF. The CDR3 DNA reads as TGTGCCAGCAGCCAAGAGGGCCCAGCGGGGTTTACCTACGAGCAGTACTTC.

The rearrangement links TRBV7-2 to TRBJ2-7, with D hard to call. The CDR3 is made up of 12 amino acids. Trimming pared 3 bases from V and 4 bases from J, leaving 7 bases between. Germline V lookup: CDR1 SGHTA, CDR2 FQGNSA. The CDR3 bases are TGTGCCAGCAGCTTCATTTGGTACGAGCAGTACTTC. Its protein product is CASSFIWYEQYF.